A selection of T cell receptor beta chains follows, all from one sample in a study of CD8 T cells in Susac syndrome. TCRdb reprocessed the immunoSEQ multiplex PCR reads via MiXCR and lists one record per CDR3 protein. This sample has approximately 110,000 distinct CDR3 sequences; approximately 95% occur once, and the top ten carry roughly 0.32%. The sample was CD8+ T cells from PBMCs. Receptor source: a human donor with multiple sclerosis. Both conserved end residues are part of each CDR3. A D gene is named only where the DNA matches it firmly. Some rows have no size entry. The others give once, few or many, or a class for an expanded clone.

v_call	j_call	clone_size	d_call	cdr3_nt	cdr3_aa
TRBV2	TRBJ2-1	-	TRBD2	TGTGCCAGCAAGAGGGGCGGGGGTCGGTACAATGAGCAGTTCTTC	CASKRGGGRYNEQFF
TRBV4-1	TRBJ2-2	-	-	TGCGCCAGCAGCCAAAGGTCCACCGCGAACACCGGGGAGCTGTTTTTT	CASSQRSTANTGELFF
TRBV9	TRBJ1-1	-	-	TGTGCCAGCAGCGGATCCAGGGAAGAGCGAGGGGCTTTCTTT	CASSGSREERGAFF
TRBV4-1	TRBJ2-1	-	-	TGCGCCAGCAGCCAAGATGGGGGGTTGAACGAGCAGTTCTTC	CASSQDGGLNEQFF
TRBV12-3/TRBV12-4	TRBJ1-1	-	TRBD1	TGTGCCAGCAGGTGGACAGGGGGAACTGAAGCTTTCTTT	CASRWTGGTEAFF
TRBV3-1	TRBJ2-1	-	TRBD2	TGTGCCAGCAGCCAAGAGGCCCCGGGGAGGGCTCGGAATGAGCAGTTCTTC	CASSQEAPGRARNEQFF
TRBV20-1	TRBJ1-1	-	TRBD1	TGCAGTGCTAGGGGTGACAGGGACACTGAAGCTTTCTTT	CSARGDRDTEAFF
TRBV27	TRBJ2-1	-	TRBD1	TGTGCCAGCAGTCTCCCAGGGGGCCTCTACAATGAGCAGTTCTTC	CASSLPGGLYNEQFF
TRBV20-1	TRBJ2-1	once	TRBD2	TGCAGTGCTCCAGGGGTAGGACTAGCGGATTACAATGAGCAGTTCTTC	CSAPGVGLADYNEQFF
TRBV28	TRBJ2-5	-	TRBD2	TGTGCCAGCCGAGGACTAGCGTATCAAGAGACCCAGTACTTC	CASRGLAYQETQYF
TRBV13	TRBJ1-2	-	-	TGTGCCAGCAGCTCCGACCGGGCCCCGGGACTTGGCTACACCTTC	CASSSDRAPGLGYTF
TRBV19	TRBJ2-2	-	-	TGTGCCAGTATGAAGGGGTACACCGGGGAGCTGTTTTTT	CASMKGYTGELFF
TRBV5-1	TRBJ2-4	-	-	TGCGCCAGCAGCCTCAGGGGGGTTCAGGGGCCTGGCAAAAACATTCAGTACTTC	CASSLRGVQGPGKNIQYF
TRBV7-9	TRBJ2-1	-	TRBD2	TGTGCCATCCTCGGGACTAGCGGGGCTGGGCAGTTCTTC	CAILGTSGAGQFF
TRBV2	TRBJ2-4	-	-	TGTGCCAGCTTAGGGGCAGAAACACTTAACATTCAGTACTTC	CASLGAETLNIQYF
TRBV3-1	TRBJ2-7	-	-	TGTGCCAGCAGCCCGACTTTCAGCTCCTACGAGCAGTACTTC	CASSPTFSSYEQYF
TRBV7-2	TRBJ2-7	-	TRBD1	TGTGCCAGCAGCTGGCGGACAGGGGCCGGCTACGAGCAGTACTTC	CASSWRTGAGYEQYF
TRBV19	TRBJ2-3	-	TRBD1	TGTGCCAGTAGGACCGGGACAGAAAAAAGCACAGATACGCAGTATTTT	CASRTGTEKSTDTQYF
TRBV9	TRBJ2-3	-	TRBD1	TGTGCCAGCAGCGGGGGACAGGGTCCCACAGATACGCAGTATTTT	CASSGGQGPTDTQYF
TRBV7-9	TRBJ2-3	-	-	TGTGCCAGCAGCTTAGCTGAGGGCCTAAAGACAGATACGCAGTATTTT	CASSLAEGLKTDTQYF
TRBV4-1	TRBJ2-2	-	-	TGCGCCAGCGGACTGAGGGCAGGGGCAACCGGGGAGCTGTTTTTT	CASGLRAGATGELFF
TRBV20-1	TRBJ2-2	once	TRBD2	TGCAGTGCTAGGACTAGCGGGTATCGGGAGCTGTTTTTT	CSARTSGYRELFF
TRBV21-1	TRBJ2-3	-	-	TGTGCCAGCAGCAAAGGGACTGCAGGCACAGATACGCAGTATTTT	CASSKGTAGTDTQYF
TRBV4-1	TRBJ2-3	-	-	TGCGCCAGCAGCCAAGGGCCTTCAGATACGCAGTATTTT	CASSQGPSDTQYF
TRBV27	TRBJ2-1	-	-	TGTGCCAGCAGTTTATGGGCGCCGGCAGGGGAGAACAATGAGCAGTTCTTC	CASSLWAPAGENNEQFF
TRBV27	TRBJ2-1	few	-	TGTGCCAGCAGTTTATTGTACGGTGAGCAGTTCTTC	CASSLLYGEQFF
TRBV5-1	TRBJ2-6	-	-	TGCGCCAGCAGCTCGGGCGACAGCTTACTCTCTGGGGCCAACGTCCTGACTTTC	CASSSGDSLLSGANVLTF
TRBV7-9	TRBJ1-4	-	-	TGTGCCAGCAGCTTAGAGGCAGGCGGGGGTAGAGAAAAACTGTTTTTT	CASSLEAGGGREKLFF
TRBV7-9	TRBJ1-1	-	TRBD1	TGTGCCAGCAGCTCCGACAGGGGGCAGGTAGCTTTCTTT	CASSSDRGQVAFF
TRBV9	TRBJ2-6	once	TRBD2	TGTGCCAGCAGCGCCATAGCGGGAGGGCCTGGATCTGGGGCCAACGTCCTGACTTTC	CASSAIAGGPGSGANVLTF
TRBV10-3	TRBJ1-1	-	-	TGTGCCGTCAGGGTCGGAGGCACTGAAGCTTTCTTT	CAVRVGGTEAFF
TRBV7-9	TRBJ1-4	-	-	TGTGCCAGCAGTCGGACGGGAAATAATGAAAAACTGTTTTTT	CASSRTGNNEKLFF
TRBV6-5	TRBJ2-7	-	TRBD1	TGTGCCAGCAGTTTCCGCCGGGACAGCCTTAACGAGCAGTACTTC	CASSFRRDSLNEQYF
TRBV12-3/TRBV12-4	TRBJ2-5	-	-	TGTGCCAGCAGTTCCCAAAGTCGGACCCAGTACTTC	CASSSQSRTQYF
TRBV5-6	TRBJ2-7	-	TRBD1	TGTGCCAGCAGCTTAGAGACAGGGAACGAGCAGTACTTC	CASSLETGNEQYF
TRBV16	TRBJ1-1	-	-	TGTGCCAGCAGCCAATCTCGGACACTCACTGAAGCTTTCTTT	CASSQSRTLTEAFF
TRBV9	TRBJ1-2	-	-	TGTGCCAGCAGCGACTCAGGGGATCACTATGGCTACACCTTC	CASSDSGDHYGYTF
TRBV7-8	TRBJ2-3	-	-	TGTGCCAGCAACCTCAGGGGGGGGACAGATACGCAGTATTTT	CASNLRGGTDTQYF
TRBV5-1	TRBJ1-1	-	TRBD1	TGCGCCAGCAGTCTACTACAGGGGGGAGGCACTGAAGCTTTCTTT	CASSLLQGGGTEAFF
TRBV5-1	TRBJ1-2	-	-	TGCGCCAGCAGCTTCTCCAGGGATTTGGACTATGGCTACACCTTC	CASSFSRDLDYGYTF
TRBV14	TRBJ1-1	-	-	TGTGCCAGCAGCCAAGATGTTTGGGCCACTGAAGCTTTCTTT	CASSQDVWATEAFF
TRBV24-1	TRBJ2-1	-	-	TGTGCCACCAGTGAACCGACCGGGACCCTAAACAATGAGCAGTTCTTC	CATSEPTGTLNNEQFF
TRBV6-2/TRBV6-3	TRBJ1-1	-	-	TGTGCCAGCATTGTTAATCCGGGGCTGAACACTGAAGCTTTCTTT	CASIVNPGLNTEAFF
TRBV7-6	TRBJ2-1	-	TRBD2	TGTGCCAGCAGCTTACTAGCGGAAGTCCCATACAATGAGCAGTTCTTC	CASSLLAEVPYNEQFF
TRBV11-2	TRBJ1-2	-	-	TGTGCCAGCAGCTTAGAAGGGGTGTATGGCTACACCTTC	CASSLEGVYGYTF
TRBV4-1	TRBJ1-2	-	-	TGCGCCAGCAGCCACCAGACTCCTCTGGGCTACACCTTC	CASSHQTPLGYTF
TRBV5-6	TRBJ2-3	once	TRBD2	TGTGCCAGCAGCATAGCGGGAGGAGCCACAGATACGCAGTATTTT	CASSIAGGATDTQYF
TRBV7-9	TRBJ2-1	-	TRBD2	TGTGCCAGCAGCGACATTGGCGGGGGGGCATATGAGCAGTTCTTC	CASSDIGGGAYEQFF
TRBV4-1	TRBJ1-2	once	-	TGCGCCAGCAGCCCTGTCACCTACAGGTTTGATGGCTACACCTTC	CASSPVTYRFDGYTF
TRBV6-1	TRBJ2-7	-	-	TGTGCCAGCAGCTCCGGGGGCGGGTCCTACGAGCAGTACTTC	CASSSGGGSYEQYF
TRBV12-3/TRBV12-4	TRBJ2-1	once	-	TGTGCCAGCAGTTCCACCCAGCCTAGCTCCTACAATGAGCAGTTCTTC	CASSSTQPSSYNEQFF
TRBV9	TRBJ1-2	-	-	TGTGCCAGCAGCACCCCCAGAGGTAGCCCTAACTATGGCTACACCTTC	CASSTPRGSPNYGYTF
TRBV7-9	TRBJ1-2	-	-	TGTGCCAGCAGCTTAGCGAGGGAGGGCTACAATGGCTACACCTTC	CASSLAREGYNGYTF